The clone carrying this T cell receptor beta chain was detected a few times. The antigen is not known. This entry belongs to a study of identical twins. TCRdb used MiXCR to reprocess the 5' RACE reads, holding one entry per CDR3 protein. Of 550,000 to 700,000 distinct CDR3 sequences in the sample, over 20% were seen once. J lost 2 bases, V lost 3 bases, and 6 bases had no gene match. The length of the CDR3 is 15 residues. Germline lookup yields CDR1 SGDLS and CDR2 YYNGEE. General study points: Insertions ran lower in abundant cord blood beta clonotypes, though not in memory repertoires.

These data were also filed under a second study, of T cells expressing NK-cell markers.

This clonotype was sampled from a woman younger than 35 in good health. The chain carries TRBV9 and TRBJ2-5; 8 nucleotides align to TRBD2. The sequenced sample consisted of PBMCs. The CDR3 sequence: CASSAVAGGQETQYF. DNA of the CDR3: TGTGCCAGCAGCGCAGTCGCGGGAGGACAAGAGACCCAGTACTTC.